Listed below are T cell receptor beta chains from one sample, sequenced in a study of shared clonotypes between healthy human individuals. The assay was immunoSEQ multiplex PCR, and TCRdb's table has in-frame clones only and misses some. The table records approximately 2.4 million clones, approximately 96% of them present only once. The specimen sequenced was naive CD4+ T cells sorted from blood. The source is a man aged 18 to 30 in good health. The CDR3 runs from the conserved cysteine through the conserved F or W. A D gene is named only where the DNA matches it firmly. Only some rows state a clone size, as once, few, many or a class for expanded clones.

d_gene: NA; abundance: NA; j_gene: TRBJ2-7; v_gene: TRBV2; len: 14; CDR3aa: CASSEVTGSYEQYF; CDR3nt: TGTGCCAGCAGTGAAGTAACAGGGAGCTACGAGCAGTACTTC
d_gene: NA; abundance: NA; j_gene: TRBJ1-1; v_gene: TRBV6-6; len: 14; CDR3aa: CASSYRERDTEAFF; CDR3nt: TGTGCCAGCAGTTACCGAGAACGGGACACTGAAGCTTTCTTT
d_gene: TRBD1; abundance: NA; j_gene: TRBJ1-2; v_gene: TRBV29-1; len: 11; CDR3aa: CSAGRGQGYTF; CDR3nt: TGCAGCGCGGGCAGGGGGCAAGGCTACACCTTC
d_gene: NA; abundance: NA; j_gene: TRBJ1-2; v_gene: TRBV4-2; len: 15; CDR3aa: CASSQAVTANYGYTF; CDR3nt: TGTGCCAGCAGCCAAGCCGTGACAGCTAACTATGGCTACACCTTC
d_gene: TRBD1; abundance: NA; j_gene: TRBJ1-5; v_gene: TRBV7-2; len: 15; CDR3aa: CASSTGQGGNQPQHF; CDR3nt: TGTGCCAGCAGCACGGGACAGGGGGGCAATCAGCCCCAGCATTTT
d_gene: NA; abundance: NA; j_gene: TRBJ2-1; v_gene: TRBV9; len: 15; CDR3aa: CASSVVQGRYNEQFF; CDR3nt: TGTGCCAGCAGCGTAGTGCAGGGACGTTACAATGAGCAGTTCTTC
d_gene: TRBD2; abundance: once; j_gene: TRBJ2-3; v_gene: TRBV10-3; len: 16; CDR3aa: CAISERGTSVTDTQYF; CDR3nt: TGTGCCATCAGTGAGAGGGGGACTAGCGTTACAGATACGCAGTATTTT
d_gene: NA; abundance: NA; j_gene: TRBJ2-5; v_gene: TRBV18; len: 13; CDR3aa: CASSPGETGTQYF; CDR3nt: TGTGCCAGCTCACCAGGCGAAACGGGGACCCAGTACTTC
d_gene: NA; abundance: NA; j_gene: TRBJ1-2; v_gene: TRBV15; len: 15; CDR3aa: CATSRDWAAAYGYTF; CDR3nt: TGTGCCACCAGCAGAGATTGGGCGGCGGCCTATGGCTACACCTTC
d_gene: TRBD2; abundance: NA; j_gene: TRBJ2-7; v_gene: TRBV5-1; len: 16; CDR3aa: CASSLGVSGPTYEQYF; CDR3nt: TGCGCCAGCAGCTTGGGAGTTAGCGGGCCAACCTACGAGCAGTACTTC
d_gene: NA; abundance: NA; j_gene: TRBJ1-4; v_gene: TRBV5-1; len: 15; CDR3aa: CASSLDPGINEKLFF; CDR3nt: TGCGCCAGCAGCTTGGATCCGGGGATTAATGAAAAACTGTTTTTT
d_gene: NA; abundance: NA; j_gene: TRBJ1-2; v_gene: TRBV14; len: 12; CDR3aa: CASRSSASGYTF; CDR3nt: TGTGCCAGCAGAAGTTCAGCGAGTGGCTACACCTTC
d_gene: NA; abundance: NA; j_gene: TRBJ2-1; v_gene: TRBV2; len: 13; CDR3aa: CASNILGIREQFF; CDR3nt: TGTGCCAGCAACATCCTAGGCATAAGAGAGCAGTTCTTC
d_gene: NA; abundance: once; j_gene: TRBJ2-2; v_gene: TRBV19; len: 14; CDR3aa: CASNAGANTGELFF; CDR3nt: TGTGCCAGTAACGCCGGTGCGAACACCGGGGAGCTGTTTTTT
d_gene: NA; abundance: NA; j_gene: TRBJ1-2; v_gene: TRBV12-5; len: 18; CDR3aa: CASGLVHPNRERFYGYTF; CDR3nt: TGTGCTAGTGGTTTGGTACACCCGAACAGGGAGAGATTCTATGGCTACACCTTC
d_gene: NA; abundance: NA; j_gene: TRBJ1-5; v_gene: TRBV19; len: 13; CDR3aa: CASSIAGGRDQHF; CDR3nt: TGTGCCAGTAGTATAGCCGGGGGCAGGGACCAGCATTTT
d_gene: TRBD1; abundance: NA; j_gene: TRBJ2-7; v_gene: TRBV29-1; len: 14; CDR3aa: CSVQQTGGTYEQYF; CDR3nt: TGCAGCGTCCAACAGACAGGGGGGACCTACGAGCAGTACTTC
d_gene: NA; abundance: NA; j_gene: TRBJ2-5; v_gene: TRBV25-1; len: 16; CDR3aa: CASSEYGRGPQETQYF; CDR3nt: TGTGCCAGCAGTGAATATGGGCGGGGTCCCCAAGAGACCCAGTACTTC
d_gene: NA; abundance: NA; j_gene: TRBJ2-2; v_gene: TRBV7-9; len: 13; CDR3aa: CASSSVYGGELFF; CDR3nt: TGTGCCAGCAGCTCCGTGTACGGCGGGGAGCTGTTTTTT
d_gene: NA; abundance: NA; j_gene: TRBJ1-1; v_gene: TRBV9; len: 15; CDR3aa: CASSVGLGAGAEAFF; CDR3nt: TGTGCCAGCAGCGTTGGCCTGGGCGCGGGAGCTGAAGCTTTCTTT
d_gene: TRBD1; abundance: NA; j_gene: TRBJ2-7; v_gene: TRBV9; len: 15; CDR3aa: CASSVGTGLSYEQYF; CDR3nt: TGTGCCAGCAGCGTTGGGACAGGCCTCTCCTACGAGCAGTACTTC
d_gene: NA; abundance: NA; j_gene: TRBJ2-1; v_gene: TRBV29-1; len: 11; CDR3aa: CSALTGNEQFF; CDR3nt: TGCAGCGCCTTAACAGGGAATGAGCAGTTCTTC
d_gene: TRBD1; abundance: NA; j_gene: TRBJ2-7; v_gene: TRBV6-5; len: 15; CDR3aa: CASSSLGQATYEQYF; CDR3nt: TGTGCCAGCAGTTCACTAGGACAGGCTACCTACGAGCAGTACTTC
d_gene: TRBD2; abundance: NA; j_gene: TRBJ2-7; v_gene: TRBV18; len: 13; CDR3aa: CASSMPAGGEQYF; CDR3nt: TGTGCCAGCTCAATGCCGGCGGGGGGCGAGCAGTACTTC
d_gene: NA; abundance: once; j_gene: TRBJ2-7; v_gene: TRBV5-1; len: 14; CDR3aa: CASSLDGGVGEQYF; CDR3nt: TGCGCCAGCAGCTTGGATGGGGGAGTGGGAGAGCAGTACTTC
d_gene: NA; abundance: NA; j_gene: TRBJ2-6; v_gene: TRBV7-2; len: 14; CDR3aa: CASSPSAGANVLTF; CDR3nt: TGTGCCAGCAGCCCCTCTGCTGGGGCCAACGTCCTGACTTTC
d_gene: NA; abundance: NA; j_gene: TRBJ1-3; v_gene: TRBV11-2; len: 12; CDR3aa: CASSFARNTIYF; CDR3nt: TGTGCCAGCAGCTTTGCCCGAAACACCATATATTTT
d_gene: NA; abundance: NA; j_gene: TRBJ1-6; v_gene: TRBV5-1; len: 15; CDR3aa: CASGFGQSDNSPLHF; CDR3nt: TGCGCCAGCGGATTTGGACAGTCAGATAATTCACCCCTCCACTTT
d_gene: NA; abundance: NA; j_gene: TRBJ1-3; v_gene: TRBV18; len: 16; CDR3aa: CASSPRLLSSGNTIYF; CDR3nt: TGTGCCAGCTCACCACGGCTCCTCAGCTCTGGAAACACCATATATTTT
d_gene: TRBD1; abundance: NA; j_gene: TRBJ1-3; v_gene: TRBV11-2; len: 17; CDR3aa: CASSLGRQGTSGNTIYF; CDR3nt: TGTGCCAGCAGCTTAGGTCGACAGGGAACCTCTGGAAACACCATATATTTT
d_gene: NA; abundance: NA; j_gene: TRBJ2-7; v_gene: TRBV7-9; len: 12; CDR3aa: CASSFISYEQYF; CDR3nt: TGTGCCAGCAGCTTCATATCCTACGAGCAGTACTTC
d_gene: NA; abundance: once; j_gene: TRBJ1-2; v_gene: TRBV6-5; len: 14; CDR3aa: CASSFHQGNYGYTF; CDR3nt: TGTGCCAGCAGTTTCCATCAGGGGAACTATGGCTACACCTTC
d_gene: NA; abundance: NA; j_gene: TRBJ1-1; v_gene: TRBV2; len: 13; CDR3aa: CASSDGLGIEAFF; CDR3nt: TGTGCCAGCAGTGACGGGTTGGGGATAGAAGCTTTCTTT
d_gene: NA; abundance: NA; j_gene: TRBJ1-1; v_gene: TRBV28; len: 13; CDR3aa: CASSLSGGREAFF; CDR3nt: TGTGCCAGCAGTTTAAGCGGGGGAAGGGAAGCTTTCTTT
d_gene: NA; abundance: NA; j_gene: TRBJ2-7; v_gene: TRBV18; len: 15; CDR3aa: CASSPIGVGFYEQYF; CDR3nt: TGTGCCAGCTCACCAATAGGAGTCGGCTTCTACGAGCAGTACTTC
d_gene: TRBD1; abundance: NA; j_gene: TRBJ2-3; v_gene: TRBV5-1; len: 15; CDR3aa: CASSTGQVGTDTQYF; CDR3nt: TGCGCCAGCAGCACCGGACAGGTTGGGACAGATACGCAGTATTTT
d_gene: TRBD1; abundance: NA; j_gene: TRBJ1-5; v_gene: TRBV28; len: 16; CDR3aa: CASSFDRGFGNQPQHF; CDR3nt: TGTGCCAGCAGTTTTGACAGGGGGTTCGGCAATCAGCCCCAGCATTTT
d_gene: NA; abundance: NA; j_gene: TRBJ1-1; v_gene: TRBV28; len: 14; CDR3aa: CASSLIGVATEAFF; CDR3nt: TGTGCCAGCAGTTTAATAGGGGTGGCGACTGAAGCTTTCTTT
d_gene: NA; abundance: once; j_gene: TRBJ1-1; v_gene: TRBV25-1; len: 16; CDR3aa: CASSESRGEGNTEAFF; CDR3nt: TGTGCCAGCAGTGAGAGTAGGGGGGAAGGGAACACTGAAGCTTTCTTT
d_gene: TRBD2; abundance: NA; j_gene: TRBJ2-5; v_gene: TRBV10-1; len: 17; CDR3aa: CASSEAGLAGGVGTQYF; CDR3nt: TGCGCCAGCAGTGAGGCGGGACTAGCGGGAGGAGTAGGGACCCAGTACTTC
d_gene: NA; abundance: NA; j_gene: TRBJ1-1; v_gene: TRBV25-1; len: 14; CDR3aa: CASSIGWKSSPAFF; CDR3nt: TGTGCCAGCAGTATCGGGTGGAAGTCCTCCCCCGCTTTCTTT
d_gene: NA; abundance: NA; j_gene: TRBJ1-2; v_gene: TRBV10-3; len: 16; CDR3aa: CAISEFPQANTGGYTF; CDR3nt: TGTGCCATCAGTGAGTTCCCACAGGCTAATACTGGGGGCTACACCTTC
d_gene: NA; abundance: NA; j_gene: TRBJ1-1; v_gene: TRBV2; len: 13; CDR3aa: CASSEGRNTEAFF; CDR3nt: TGTGCCAGCAGTGAGGGGAGGAACACTGAAGCTTTCTTT
d_gene: TRBD2; abundance: NA; j_gene: TRBJ2-7; v_gene: TRBV6-5; len: 16; CDR3aa: CASSYGLAGATYEQYF; CDR3nt: TGTGCCAGCAGTTACGGACTAGCGGGAGCGACCTACGAGCAGTACTTC
d_gene: TRBD1; abundance: NA; j_gene: TRBJ1-1; v_gene: TRBV7-6; len: 15; CDR3aa: CASSLKGGLNTEAFF; CDR3nt: TGTGCCAGCAGCTTGAAAGGGGGCTTGAACACTGAAGCTTTCTTT
d_gene: TRBD2; abundance: NA; j_gene: TRBJ2-7; v_gene: TRBV6-1; len: 15; CDR3aa: CASRRLAGGSYEQYF; CDR3nt: TGTGCCAGCAGAAGACTAGCGGGGGGTTCCTACGAGCAGTACTTC
d_gene: NA; abundance: NA; j_gene: TRBJ1-2; v_gene: TRBV28; len: 17; CDR3aa: CATGRGGLGEGYYGYTF; CDR3nt: TGTGCCACTGGACGGGGTGGCCTGGGGGAGGGGTACTATGGCTACACCTTC
d_gene: NA; abundance: NA; j_gene: TRBJ2-7; v_gene: TRBV4-3; len: 15; CDR3aa: CASSQDWRGTYEQYF; CDR3nt: TGCGCCAGCAGCCAAGATTGGAGGGGAACCTACGAGCAGTACTTC
d_gene: NA; abundance: NA; j_gene: TRBJ1-1; v_gene: TRBV5-1; len: 13; CDR3aa: CASTVGGNTEAFF; CDR3nt: TGCGCCAGCACCGTCGGGGGAAACACTGAAGCTTTCTTT
d_gene: TRBD2; abundance: NA; j_gene: TRBJ2-2; v_gene: TRBV6-5; len: 16; CDR3aa: CASSYGIAGGPGELFF; CDR3nt: TGTGCCAGCAGTTACGGGATAGCGGGGGGCCCCGGGGAGCTGTTTTTT
d_gene: NA; abundance: NA; j_gene: TRBJ1-2; v_gene: TRBV2; len: 15; CDR3aa: CASRAGAGGFYGYTF; CDR3nt: TGTGCCAGCAGGGCCGGGGCCGGGGGATTTTATGGCTACACCTTC
d_gene: NA; abundance: NA; j_gene: TRBJ2-2; v_gene: TRBV18; len: 14; CDR3aa: CASSPVAGTGELFF; CDR3nt: TGTGCCAGCTCACCAGTAGCTGGCACCGGGGAGCTGTTTTTT
d_gene: NA; abundance: NA; j_gene: TRBJ1-2; v_gene: TRBV7-9; len: 12; CDR3aa: CASSPEGIGYTF; CDR3nt: TGTGCCAGCAGCCCGGAGGGTATCGGCTACACCTTC
d_gene: NA; abundance: once; j_gene: TRBJ2-2; v_gene: TRBV10-3; len: 15; CDR3aa: CATTFGGYNTGELFF; CDR3nt: TGTGCCACCACGTTCGGGGGCTATAACACCGGGGAGCTGTTTTTT
d_gene: NA; abundance: NA; j_gene: TRBJ2-7; v_gene: TRBV5-4; len: 15; CDR3aa: CASSLTGLGAYEQYF; CDR3nt: TGTGCCAGCAGCTTAACAGGCTTAGGGGCCTACGAGCAGTACTTC
d_gene: NA; abundance: NA; j_gene: TRBJ1-1; v_gene: TRBV5-4; len: 13; CDR3aa: CASSWDKNTEAFF; CDR3nt: TGTGCCAGCAGCTGGGACAAGAACACTGAAGCTTTCTTT
d_gene: TRBD1; abundance: NA; j_gene: TRBJ1-1; v_gene: TRBV27; len: 15; CDR3aa: CASSLSGGGTTEAFF; CDR3nt: TGTGCCAGCAGTTTATCAGGGGGCGGGACCACTGAAGCTTTCTTT